The 5 T cell receptor beta chains presented below share a single source sample, sequenced in a study of blood T cells in healthy people across ages (dated by TCRdb to the mid-2010s). Receptor amplification or capture employed 5' RACE. The data were produced on an Illumina HiSeq 2500. A second PCR of roughly 6 to 11 cycles was performed with a sample-barcoded 5' primer and a J-beta primer mix. TCRdb trimmed public reads at Q25 via fastp, called clones via MiXCR and kept in-frame beta chains. Rows matching on CDR3 protein sequence are summarized as one entry with the most common DNA and genes. This sample has under 700,000 distinct CDR3 sequences in its table, and more than 20% of those were observed once. 8.7% of the sample is in the top ten clones. The same data also went into a second study, on T cells of mothers and their children.

The material sequenced was blood. These receptors all stem from a boy aged 10-17 years in good health.

The chain links TRBV4-2 to TRBJ2-2; the D gene is possibly TRBD2 (6 bases). Germline values: CDR1 LGHNA, CDR2 YNFKEQ. The CDR3 spans 15 residues. Trimming took off 4 bases at V and 6 bases at J, with 15 bases between the two ends. The CDR3 DNA reads as TGTGCCAGCAGCCCCGGGGGAGTTCGAGCCGGGGAGCTGTTTTTT. Translating gives CASSPGGVRAGELFF.

CDR3 sequence reads: CSVEVGGPLPRWGNDSGNTIYF. Here the CDR3 DNA reads TGCAGCGTTGAAGTGGGGGGACCTTTACCCCGCTGGGGAAATGACTCTGGAAACACCATATATTTT. This sequence joins TRBV29-1 and TRBJ1-3, with a tentative D call TRBD1 (5 bases). CDR1 is SQVTM and CDR2 is ANQGSEA in the germline V gene. The CDR3 sequence is 22 residues long. V lost 1 base and J 0 bases, leaving 31 bases between the germline ends.

This clonotype was seen only a few times. The rearrangement links TRBV29-1 to TRBJ2-4; D is unresolved. This CDR3 has 14 residues. From germline, CDR1 is SQVTM and CDR2 ANQGSEA. V lost 4 bases and J 5 bases, leaving 15 bases between the germline ends. Here the CDR3 reads CSVGASLNENIQYF. The CDR3 region has the DNA TGCAGCGTTGGGGCCAGCTTAAATGAAAACATTCAGTACTTC.

This rearrangement joins TRBV6-5 to TRBJ2-7; the D is unclear. This CDR3 comprises 15 residues. Germline V CDR1 and CDR2: MNHEY, SVGAGI. V was cut by 4 bases and J by 1 base, with 14 bases left in between. Here the CDR3 reads CASSFPPKVSYEQYF. The CDR3 DNA reads TGTGCCAGCAGTTTCCCCCCTAAGGTATCCTACGAGCAGTACTTC.

This clonotype was counted only a few times. The chain uses TRBV4-3 and TRBJ2-3; TRBD2 agrees at 11 bases. V was pared by 0 bases and J by 5 bases, with 10 bases of the junction left unmatched. The CDR3 length is 18 residues. Germline V gene lookup returns CDR1 LGHNA and CDR2 YSLEER. In DNA, the CDR3 is TGCGCCAGCAGCCAAGATACGGGGCTAGCGGGAGGAGAAGATACGCAGTATTTT. Protein: CASSQDTGLAGGEDTQYF.